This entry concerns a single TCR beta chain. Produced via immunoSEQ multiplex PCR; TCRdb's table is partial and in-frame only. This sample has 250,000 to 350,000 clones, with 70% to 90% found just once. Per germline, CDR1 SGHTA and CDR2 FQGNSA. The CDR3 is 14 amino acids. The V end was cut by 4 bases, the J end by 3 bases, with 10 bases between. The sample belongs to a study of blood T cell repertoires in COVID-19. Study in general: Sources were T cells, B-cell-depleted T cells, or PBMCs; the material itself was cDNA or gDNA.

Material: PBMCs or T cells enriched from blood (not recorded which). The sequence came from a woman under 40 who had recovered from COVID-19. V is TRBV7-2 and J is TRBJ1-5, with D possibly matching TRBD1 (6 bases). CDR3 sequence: CASSSTGPNQPQHF. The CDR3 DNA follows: TGTGCCAGCAGCTCGACAGGTCCCAATCAGCCCCAGCATTTT.